These 30 T cell receptor beta chains originate from one sample sequenced in a study of T cell responses to AZD1222 COVID-19 vaccine. The assay was immunoSEQ multiplex PCR, and TCRdb's table has in-frame clones only and misses some. There are about 110,000 clones in the sample; roughly 93% occur only once, and approximately 2.9% lies in the top ten. The source was peripheral blood, collected 28 days after the second AZD1222 dose. These receptors were collected from an adult who received the AZD1222 COVID-19 vaccine.

The V and J genes are TRBV5-1 and TRBJ2-5; 9 nucleotides line up with TRBD1. This CDR3 is built from 15 residues. V gave up 0 bases and J gave up 1 base; unmatched junction bases: 1. Germline CDR1 and CDR2: SGHRS and YFSETQ. The CDR3 coding sequence is TGCGCCAGCAGCTTGGGACAGGGGGTCCAAGAGACCCAGTACTTC. Residues: CASSLGQGVQETQYF.

The rearrangement uses TRBV19 and TRBJ1-1; D is uncertain. The CDR3 is 12 residues long. Deletions cut 9 bases from V and 3 bases from J, with 11 bases between. From germline, CDR1 is LNHDA and CDR2 SQIVND (reference sequence). CDR3 bases: TGTGCCAGCCAAGACGGTTACACTGAAGCTTTCTTT. It specifies CASQDGYTEAFF.

The chain links TRBV12-3 or TRBV12-4 to TRBJ2-1, with 7 bases identical to TRBD2. V dropped 5 bases and J dropped 14; count of bases not matched to a gene: 12. This CDR3 comprises 13 residues. The CDR3 DNA is TGTGCCAGCAGTGAGCCGGGGGGATTAGGGGAGTTCTTC. Its protein product is CASSEPGGLGEFF.

The chain couples TRBV5-3 to TRBJ2-7, with 8 bases that match TRBD2. TRBV5-3 is placed among ORFs of uncertain function. The CDR3 totals 16 residues. J gave up 3 bases and V 10 bases, and 18 bases lay outside the gene matches. DNA of the CDR3: TGTGCCGGCTCTTTGGCGAGCGGGAGCAAGAGCTACGAGCAGTACTTC. Protein product: CAGSLASGSKSYEQYF.

The gene calls are TRBV25-1 and TRBJ1-1, with 7 bases fitting TRBD1. The V gene end was trimmed by 2 bases and the J gene end by 6 bases; junction bases not matched to a gene: 9. Germline CDR1 MGHDK, CDR2 SYGVNS. CDR3 length: 15 amino acids. The CDR3 reads CASSERFTGTAEAFF. The CDR3 DNA reads TGTGCCAGCAGTGAAAGGTTTACCGGGACAGCTGAAGCTTTCTTT.

The CDR3 DNA follows: TGTGCCAGCACCCCTCCGGGGGTGACATCCCACAATGAGCAGTTCTTC. Translation gives CASTPPGVTSHNEQFF. The chain combines TRBV27 with TRBJ2-1; tentatively, D is TRBD2 (6 bases). In germline, CDR1 is MNHEY, CDR2 SMNVEV (reference sequence). The CDR3 covers 16 residues. Trimming removed 7 bases from V and 5 bases from J, with 21 bases in between.

The chain is built from TRBV19 and TRBJ1-1; TRBD1 might be the D (6 bases). Germline CDR1 LNHDA, CDR2 SQIVND (reference sequence). Trimming pared 2 bases from V and 3 bases from J, leaving 13 bases between. CDR3 length: 15 residues. The CDR3 loop is CASSIQAGVHTEAFF. DNA for the CDR3: TGTGCCAGTAGTATACAGGCAGGGGTACACACTGAAGCTTTCTTT.

The CDR3 region is CSASPEYDTGELFF. CDR3 bases: TGCAGCGCCTCACCGGAGTACGACACCGGGGAGCTGTTTTTT. This chain uses TRBV29-1 with TRBJ2-2; D is ambiguous. The CDR3 extends over 14 amino acids. In germline, CDR1 is SQVTM, CDR2 ANQGSEA. V lost 7 bases to trimming and J lost 3 bases, with 15 bases between them.

The rearrangement links TRBV12-3 or TRBV12-4 to TRBJ2-5; the D gene is possibly TRBD2 (5 bases). The ends were cut back, 7 bases at V and 0 bases at J, with 9 bases in the middle. There are 13 residues in the CDR3. CDR3: CASTLANQETQYF. CDR3 nucleotide sequence: TGTGCCAGCACCCTAGCTAACCAAGAGACCCAGTACTTC.

The gene calls are TRBV2 and TRBJ2-1, with 9 bases that match TRBD1. The CDR3 spans 15 residues. CDR1 SNHLY and CDR2 FYNNEI come from the germline V gene. Losses at the gene ends were 7 bases for V and 8 bases for J; bases not matched to a gene: 12. In nucleotides, the CDR3 is TGTGCCAGCATCCGGTCGGGACAGGGTTACGATGAGCAGTTCTTC. Its protein product is CASIRSGQGYDEQFF.

The V gene is TRBV5-1, the J gene TRBJ2-1, with TRBD2 as a possible D gene (6 bases). This CDR3 comprises 16 residues. V gave up 0 bases and J gave up 9 bases, with 19 bases separating them. Germline CDR1 reads SGHRS; CDR2 reads YFSETQ. CDR3 region: CASSLGPVGLRSEQFF. The CDR3 DNA reads TGCGCCAGCAGCTTGGGCCCCGTAGGACTACGGAGTGAGCAGTTCTTC.

This chain uses TRBV6-5 with TRBJ2-2; 7 bases are a match to TRBD1. The germline gives CDR1 MNHEY, CDR2 SVGAGI. This CDR3 region has 15 residues. Trimming took 6 bases from V and 1 from J; bases not matched to a gene: 5. The CDR3: CASRSGTVNTGELFF. In nucleotides, the CDR3 is TGTGCCAGCAGATCCGGGACAGTGAACACCGGGGAGCTGTTTTTT.

The genes are TRBV18 and TRBJ2-3, with 9 bases identical to TRBD2. The CDR3 has 16 amino acids. The V gene's germline CDR1 is KGHSH and CDR2 LQKENI. V lost 3 bases and J lost 2; bases outside the gene matches: 6. The CDR3 loop reads CASSPVSGSFTDTQYF. DNA of the CDR3: TGTGCCAGCTCACCTGTTAGCGGGAGTTTCACAGATACGCAGTATTTT.

V is TRBV4-1 and J is TRBJ1-2; unclear D gene. Trimming left V 0 bases short and J 3 bases short, with 17 bases between. CDR3 length: 17 residues. Germline loops: CDR1 MGHRA, CDR2 YSYEKL. CDR3 amino acids: CASSQEIRSPVYYGYTF. The CDR3 region has the DNA TGCGCCAGCAGCCAAGAAATCAGATCGCCCGTCTACTATGGCTACACCTTC.

The chain carries TRBV2 and TRBJ1-3; D uncertain. Germline V lookup: CDR1 SNHLY, CDR2 FYNNEI. V lost 0 bases and J 0 bases, leaving 9 bases between the germline ends. This CDR3 spans 16 amino acids. The CDR3 protein is CASSEARRLSGNTIYF. In DNA form, the CDR3 reads TGTGCCAGCAGTGAAGCGCGTAGACTCTCTGGAAACACCATATATTTT.

The chain couples TRBV27 to TRBJ2-1; TRBD2 agrees at 15 bases. J was trimmed by 4 bases and V by 10 bases; bases with no gene match: 8. This CDR3 region has 16 residues. Germline values: CDR1 MNHEY, CDR2 SMNVEV (reference sequence). The DNA of the CDR3 is TGTGCCACCAGCCCTGGGACTAGCGGGAGGTACAATGAGCAGTTCTTC. Its protein is CATSPGTSGRYNEQFF.

This sequence joins TRBV5-4 and TRBJ2-5, with a tentative D call TRBD2 (6 bases). V was pared by 9 bases and J by 7 bases, with 16 bases between. CDR1 SGHNT and CDR2 YYREEE come from the germline V gene (reference sequence). There are 12 residues in the CDR3. DNA for the CDR3: TGTGCCACCCTGGGCCTCGGGGGGACCCAGTACTTC. Protein sequence: CATLGLGGTQYF. Variable domain in full (rest from reference TRBV5-4 and TRBJ2-5): ETGVTQSPTHLIKTRGQQVTLRCSSQSGHNTVSWYQQALGQGPQFIFQYYREEENGRGNFPPRFSGLQFPNYSSELNVNALELDDSALYLCATLGLGGTQYFGPGTRLLVL.

This chain connects TRBV5-8 to TRBJ1-3; D gene uncertain. The germline CDR1 and CDR2 sequences are SGHTS and YDEGEE. Trimming took off 5 bases at V and 1 base at J, with 4 bases between the two ends. The CDR3 extends over 12 amino acids. CDR3: CASRVSGNTIYF. In DNA, the CDR3 is TGTGCCAGCAGAGTATCTGGAAACACCATATATTTT.

The genes are TRBV6-6 and TRBJ1-1; maybe TRBD1 (5 bases). V was clipped by 4 bases and J by 1 base, with 10 bases between them. Germline CDR1 reads MNHNY; CDR2 reads SVGAGI (reference sequence). This CDR3 region has 14 residues. CDR3 bases: TGTGCCAGCAGTTTCGGACACCAGAACACTGAAGCTTTCTTT. It specifies CASSFGHQNTEAFF.

This chain connects TRBV7-2 to TRBJ2-1; possible D gene TRBD2, 7 bases. Germline assignment: CDR1 SGHTA and CDR2 FQGNSA. V dropped 5 bases and J dropped 4 bases, with 15 bases sitting between them. The CDR3 extends over 15 amino acids. In nucleotides, the CDR3 is TGTGCCAGCAGCCCGCGGGGAGGGGGATACAATGAGCAGTTCTTC. The encoded protein is CASSPRGGGYNEQFF.

The genes are TRBV5-1 and TRBJ1-5; TRBD1 agrees at 8 bases. Losses at the gene ends were 0 bases for V and 1 base for J; bases not matched to a gene: 3. The CDR3 contains 16 residues. Germline CDR1 SGHRS, CDR2 YFSETQ. The CDR3 loop reads CASSLGTGMSNQPQHF. For the CDR3, the DNA is TGCGCCAGCAGCTTGGGGACAGGGATGAGCAATCAGCCCCAGCATTTT.

This clone was seen just once. The gene calls are TRBV15 and TRBJ2-3, with 9 bases fitting TRBD2. Germline V CDR1 and CDR2: LNHNV, YYDKDF (reference sequence). CDR3 size: 19 residues. V dropped 2 bases and J dropped 2; count of bases not matched to a gene: 14. The CDR3 nucleotides are TGTGCCACCAGCAGACGAAAAAACCTAGCGGGGCTCATCACAGATACGCAGTATTTT. Its protein product is CATSRRKNLAGLITDTQYF. The full variable domain, its missing parts supplied by reference TRBV15 and TRBJ2-3, is DAMVIQNPRYQVTQFGKPVTLSCSQTLNHNVMYWYQQKSSQAPKLLFHYYDKDFNNEADTPDNFQSRRPNTSFCFLDIRSPGLGDTAMYLCATSRRKNLAGLITDTQYFGPGTRLTVL.

This chain links TRBV18 with TRBJ1-2; 7 bases agree with TRBD1. V lost 3 bases to trimming and J lost 4 bases; unmatched junction nucleotides: 14. The germline CDR1 and CDR2 sequences are KGHSH and LQKENI. The CDR3 covers 17 residues. The CDR3 sequence is CASSPTGTARGAYGYTF. DNA of the CDR3: TGTGCCAGCTCACCGACCGGGACAGCCCGAGGGGCCTATGGCTACACCTTC.

J is TRBJ1-1 and V is TRBV3-1 (or the pseudogene TRBV3-2), with D uncertain. Germline V gene data show CDR1 as LGHDT and CDR2 as YNNKEL (reference sequence). V was shortened by 4 bases and J by 1 base, with 13 bases between the two germline ends. CDR3 length: 15 residues. CDR3 in amino acids: CASSLRAFENTEAFF. The CDR3 region has the DNA TGTGCCAGCAGCCTTAGGGCCTTCGAGAACACTGAAGCTTTCTTT.

The chain couples TRBV5-1 to TRBJ1-5; D not resolved. Germline V gene data show CDR1 as SGHRS and CDR2 as YFSETQ. V was pared by 2 bases and J by 0 bases, with 9 bases between. The length of the CDR3 is 15 residues. CDR3 loop: CASSFTPDSNQPQHF. For the CDR3, the DNA is TGCGCCAGCAGCTTTACCCCAGATAGCAATCAGCCCCAGCATTTT.

The V and J genes are TRBV28 and TRBJ1-1; D remains ambiguous. There are 13 residues in the CDR3. Germline loops: CDR1 MDHEN, CDR2 SYDVKM. The V end was cut by 5 bases, the J end by 4 bases, with 11 bases between. The chain's CDR3 is CASSVSAGTEAFF. CDR3 coding DNA: TGTGCCAGCAGTGTTTCCGCAGGCACTGAAGCTTTCTTT.

The chain employs TRBV28 and TRBJ1-5; 7 bases match TRBD1. The CDR3 loop spans 13 amino acids. V trimming: 8 bases; J trimming: 5 bases; junction bases outside the gene matches: 6. Germline V lookup: CDR1 MDHEN, CDR2 SYDVKM. DNA of the CDR3: TGTGCCAGCGCCCTAGGGGGCGATCAGCCCCAGCATTTT. Its protein is CASALGGDQPQHF. Together with reference TRBV28 and TRBJ1-5, the CDR3 gives the full variable domain: DVKVTQSSRYLVKRTGEKVFLECVQDMDHENMFWYRQDPGLGLRLIYFSYDVKMKEKGDIPEGYSVSREKKERFSLILESASTNQTSMYLCASALGGDQPQHFGDGTRLSIL.

The rearrangement uses TRBV27 and TRBJ2-3; weak D call: TRBD2 (5 bases). V lost 5 bases and J 6 bases, leaving 18 bases between the germline ends. This CDR3 contains 15 residues. The germline CDR1 and CDR2 sequences are MNHEY and SMNVEV (reference sequence). DNA of the CDR3: TGTGCCAGCAGTCTCATGCGGGCAGGACCGGATACGCAGTATTTT. Encoded protein: CASSLMRAGPDTQYF.

This sequence joins TRBV7-6 and TRBJ2-1, with 9 bases matching TRBD2. V shed 1 base and J 6 bases; nucleotides not matched to a gene: 7. The germline gives CDR1 SGHVS, CDR2 FNYEAQ. This CDR3 comprises 16 residues. The CDR3 spells CASSLVQREALNEQFF. CDR3 nucleotides: TGTGCCAGCAGCTTAGTTCAGCGGGAGGCCCTCAATGAGCAGTTCTTC.

The chain joins TRBV7-9 to TRBJ1-1; 11 nucleotides match TRBD1. Trimming at V came to 6 bases and at J to 1 base, leaving 4 bases not matched to a gene. The length of the CDR3 is 15 residues. CDR1 and CDR2 (germline): SEHNR, FQNEAQ (reference sequence). CDR3 nucleotide sequence: TGTGCCAGCAGTTTTGGGACAGGGGGGAACACTGAAGCTTTCTTT. It is translated as CASSFGTGGNTEAFF.